This paragraph covers one TCR beta chain sequence. The antigen remains unidentified. This record belongs to a study of PD-1 blockade in classical Hodgkin lymphoma. Study-level findings and limits: Exclusion removed patients who began nivolumab under 1 year after ASCT. Patients newly diagnosed and complete responders had comparable baseline diversity. Newly diagnosed patients were reported to exhibit reduced baseline TCR diversity relative to healthy donors. Only CD4+ TCR diversity, not CD8+, had risen significantly by C4D1.

Data came from immunoSEQ multiplex PCR; TCRdb stores just in-frame clones and leaves some out. The sample yields over 25,000 clones, around 90% seen once. Between the trimmed V and J ends, which lost 6 bases and 9 bases, there was a span of 15 bases. This CDR3 contains 14 residues. Germline V gives CDR1 MGHDK, CDR2 SYGVNS. Following autologous stem cell transplantation, relapse occurred in every patient, and exposure to brentuximab vedotin varied. The authors enriched CD8+ T cells from thawed PBMCs via magnetic negative selection. The chain couples TRBV25-1 to TRBJ1-6, with TRBD1 as a possible D gene (6 bases). This receptor was obtained from a human donor with classical Hodgkin lymphoma. The source material was CD8+ T cells from blood, sampled at baseline. CDR3 loop: CASSRPPRGSPLHF. The DNA for the CDR3 is TGTGCCAGCAGCAGGCCCCCCAGGGGTTCACCCCTCCACTTT.